The T cell receptor beta chain described here comes from a study of T cell clonality in common variable immunodeficiency. This clone was counted many times. The target antigen is unknown. The read falls 3 residues short of the CDR3 end, and the missing part is taken from the germline J gene. The assay was immunoSEQ multiplex PCR, and TCRdb's table has in-frame clones only and misses some. The sample has about 35,000 clones, none seen only once. Study-wide findings and caveats: Common variable immunodeficiency TCR beta sequences reportedly had fewer deletions and N-nucleotide insertions. Compared with healthy controls, CVID subjects showed increased TCRbeta clonality, mostly in about a third.

The CDR3 totals 17 residues. Germline CDR1 SGHRS, CDR2 YFSETQ. V and J are TRBV5-1 and TRBJ1-1; D is perhaps TRBD1 (5 bases). The sequencing sample was made of peripheral blood mononuclear cells. The sequence was obtained from a person aged 18 to 70 in good health. CDR3 amino acids: CASSLAGSTVGKIEAFF. The part of the CDR3 DNA that was read is TGCGCCAGCAGCTTGGCCGGGTCGACAGTAGGGAAAATAGAA.